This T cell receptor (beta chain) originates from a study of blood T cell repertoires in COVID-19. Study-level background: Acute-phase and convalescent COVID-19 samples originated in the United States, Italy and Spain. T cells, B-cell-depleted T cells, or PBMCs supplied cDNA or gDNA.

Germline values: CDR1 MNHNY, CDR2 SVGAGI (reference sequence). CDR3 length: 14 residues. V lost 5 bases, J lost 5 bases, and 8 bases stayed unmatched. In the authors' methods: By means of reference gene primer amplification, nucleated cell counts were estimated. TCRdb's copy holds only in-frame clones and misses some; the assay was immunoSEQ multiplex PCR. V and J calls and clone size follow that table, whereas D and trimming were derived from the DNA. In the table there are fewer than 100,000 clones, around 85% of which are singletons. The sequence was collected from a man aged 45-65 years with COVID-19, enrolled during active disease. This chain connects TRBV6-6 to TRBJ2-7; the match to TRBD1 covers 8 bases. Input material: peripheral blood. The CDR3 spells CASSPRTGPDEQYF. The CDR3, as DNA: TGTGCCAGCAGTCCGCGGACAGGGCCGGACGAGCAGTACTTC.